Listed here is a single T cell receptor beta chain. What it recognizes is unknown. With 0 bases removed from V and 6 bases from J, the gap between germline ends came to 14 bases. CDR3 length: 15 residues. Germline V gene lookup returns CDR1 LNHNV and CDR2 YYDKDF (reference sequence). Data came from immunoSEQ multiplex PCR; TCRdb stores just in-frame clones and leaves some out. This sample carries about 110,000 clones, approximately 92% of them seen once, and the ten largest clones take roughly 0.3%. The data originate from a study of T cell repertoires and HLA-DP antigens. Study-wide results and limits: Clones undetected before culture averaged 36.3% against one allele and 45% to 60% against the other.

The sequencing input was CD4+ T cells from PBMCs. The rearrangement uses TRBV15 and TRBJ2-5; D is perhaps TRBD2 (5 bases). The clonotype was recovered from a woman between 18 and 29 years old in good health and CMV-seronegative. The CDR3 sequence: CATSRDQGPGKTQYF. The CDR3 DNA reads TGTGCCACCAGCAGAGATCAAGGTCCGGGAAAGACCCAGTACTTC.